What follows are 26 T cell receptor beta chains derived from one specimen sequenced in a study of CD8 T cells in ankylosing spondylitis (dated by TCRdb to 2016 to 2017). The library relied on 5' RACE. Instrument used: Illumina HiSeq 2500. The public sequencing data were trimmed at Q25 with fastp and processed into clonotypes with MiXCR by TCRdb, which kept only in-frame beta chains. Each record represents a unique CDR3 protein, reported with the most common genes and DNA among its rows. The sample table lists roughly 7,000 distinct CDR3 sequences, around 2.8% of them with a count of one. The ten top clones hold 37% of the sample. Sequencing used blood, either unsorted or a sorted T cell fraction (not recorded which). These receptors were taken from a female donor with ankylosing spondylitis or in good health (not recorded which).

This clonotype has ten or more counts. J is TRBJ1-1 and V is TRBV9; perhaps TRBD1 as D (5 bases). Per the germline V gene, CDR1 is SGDLS and CDR2 is YYNGEE. The CDR3 runs to 15 residues. V shed 5 bases and J shed 6 bases, with 20 bases lying between them. CDR3 nucleotide sequence: TGTGCCAGCAGTACCCGGGGCGACCGGGGCGCTGAAGCTTTCTTT. Translated: CASSTRGDRGAEAFF.

Many counts were recorded for this clonotype. The V and J genes are TRBV9 and TRBJ2-1, with D hard to call. The CDR3 runs 17 residues. Germline loops: CDR1 SGDLS, CDR2 YYNGEE. The germline V and J ends were trimmed by 2 bases and 0 bases, with 15 bases remaining between them. In DNA, the CDR3 is TGTGCCAGCAGCGTTAGTTTCGGGCCCGCCTCCTACAATGAGCAGTTCTTC. This sequence encodes CASSVSFGPASYNEQFF.

This clonotype was detected many times. This sequence joins TRBV9 and TRBJ2-7; no clear D gene. The germline CDR1 and CDR2 sequences are SGDLS and YYNGEE. V dropped 0 bases and J dropped 5 bases, with 6 bases sitting between them. The CDR3 is 12 residues long. CDR3 residues: CASSVAFDEQYF. In DNA form, the CDR3 reads TGTGCCAGCAGCGTAGCTTTCGACGAGCAGTACTTC.

This clonotype was detected ten times or more. V gene TRBV9 combines with J gene TRBJ2-1, with D perhaps TRBD1 or TRBD2 (5 bases each). CDR1 SGDLS and CDR2 YYNGEE come from the germline V gene. The CDR3 is 14 residues long. V was pared by 0 bases and J by 5 bases, with 9 bases between. The CDR3 nucleotides read TGTGCCAGCAGCGTAGCCGGGGCTAACAATGAGCAGTTCTTC. The encoded protein is CASSVAGANNEQFF. Supplemented by reference TRBV9 and TRBJ2-1, the full variable domain reads DSGVTQTPKHLITATGQRVTLRCSPRSGDLSVYWYQQSLDQGLQFLIQYYNGEERAKGNILERFSAQQFPDLHSELNLSSLELGDSALYFCASSVAGANNEQFFGPGTRLTVL.

This clonotype is medium-sized in the sample. The chain couples TRBV9 to TRBJ1-2; 8 bases align to TRBD1. CDR1 is SGDLS and CDR2 is YYNGEE in the germline V gene. With V trimmed by 4 bases and J by 5 bases, 10 bases remained unmatched. The CDR3 is 15 residues long. CDR3 bases: TGTGCCAGCAGCTCACGGACAGGGTCGGTATATGGCTACACCTTC. It encodes CASSSRTGSVYGYTF.

This clonotype is medium-sized in the sample. In DNA, the CDR3 is TGTGCCAGCAGCAAAGAGGGGAGATACGAGCAGTACTTC. Protein: CASSKEGRYEQYF. V usage is TRBV21-1 and J usage is TRBJ2-7; no DNA check was done on the table's D call, TRBD1. TRBV21-1 is noted as a pseudogene. This CDR3 has 13 amino acids.

This clonotype was seen at least ten times. The genes are TRBV9 and TRBJ2-1; 8 positions agree with TRBD2. This CDR3 contains 17 residues. The V and J ends lost 1 base and 4 bases, in that order; junction bases with no gene match: 10. Germline CDR1 is SGDLS and CDR2 is YYNGEE. DNA for the CDR3: TGTGCCAGCAGCGTAAATCGAGCGGGAGCACAATACAATGAGCAGTTCTTC. Translating it yields CASSVNRAGAQYNEQFF.

This clonotype has at least ten counts. The chain employs TRBV9 and TRBJ1-4; no clear D. The V gene lost 4 bases and the J gene lost 8 bases, with 15 bases spanning the gap. The CDR3 is 14 amino acids. Germline V gene lookup returns CDR1 SGDLS and CDR2 YYNGEE. CDR3 sequence (DNA): TGTGCCAGCAGCTACCGGGATGCACACGAAAAACTGTTTTTT. It is translated as CASSYRDAHEKLFF.

The CDR3 bases are TGTGCCAGCAGCGTAGCCGGCGGGGGACCTCAAGAGACCCAGTACTTC. This translates into CASSVAGGGPQETQYF. The chain carries TRBV9 and TRBJ2-5; TRBD2 matches 7 bases. The germline CDR1 and CDR2 sequences are SGDLS and YYNGEE. V was clipped by 0 bases and J by 2 bases; unmatched bases: 7. The CDR3 runs to 16 residues.

This clonotype was counted many times. This chain uses TRBV9 with TRBJ2-5; TRBD1 matches at 7 bases. The CDR3 covers 15 residues. Germline V lookup: CDR1 SGDLS, CDR2 YYNGEE. The V segment lost 4 bases and the J segment 5 bases; nucleotides outside the gene matches: 11. CDR3 loop: CASSPNDRVHETQYF. The CDR3, as DNA: TGTGCCAGCAGCCCAAACGACAGGGTACACGAGACCCAGTACTTC.

By sample fraction, this clonotype is medium-sized. The chain employs TRBV9 and TRBJ1-2; D unclear. CDR1 SGDLS and CDR2 YYNGEE come from the germline V gene. Trimming stripped 2 bases from V and 0 bases from J, with 11 bases between. CDR3 length equals 15 residues. The CDR3 loop is CASSVFQTANYGYTF. In DNA form, the CDR3 reads TGTGCCAGCAGCGTTTTCCAGACTGCTAACTATGGCTACACCTTC.

This clonotype has a count of ten or more. This sequence joins TRBV9 and TRBJ2-1; 13 bases are shared with TRBD2. The length of the CDR3 is 17 residues. V shed 3 bases, J shed 8 bases, and the junction held 11 bases outside the gene matches. Per germline, CDR1 SGDLS and CDR2 YYNGEE. The CDR3 DNA sequence: TGTGCCAGCAGCGGAATAACGGGACTAGCGGGGAGGGATGAGCAGTTCTTC. This encodes CASSGITGLAGRDEQFF.

The table lists this clonotype with many counts. The chain recombines TRBV9 with TRBJ2-3; the D gene is possibly TRBD1 (5 bases). CDR3 length: 12 amino acids. V gave up 3 bases and J gave up 10 bases, with 12 bases separating them. Germline CDR1 reads SGDLS; CDR2 reads YYNGEE. The CDR3 nucleotides read TGTGCCAGCAGCGGATCGCAAGGGGCGCAGTATTTT. Translating it yields CASSGSQGAQYF.

This clonotype was picked up many times. V and J are TRBV9 and TRBJ2-7; 7 nucleotides match TRBD2. Trimming removed 2 bases from V and 5 bases from J; junction bases left unmatched: 7. This CDR3 has 14 residues. Germline CDR1 and CDR2: SGDLS and YYNGEE. CDR3 amino acids: CASSVGGVQNEQYF. DNA of the CDR3: TGTGCCAGCAGCGTTGGGGGGGTCCAAAACGAGCAGTACTTC.

At least ten counts were recorded for this clonotype. This chain joins TRBV9 and TRBJ2-1; TRBD1 matches 8 bases. With 3 bases clipped from V and 12 bases from J, the junction kept 14 bases outside the gene matches. The germline CDR1 and CDR2 sequences are SGDLS and YYNGEE. The CDR3 extends over 15 amino acids. CDR3 DNA sequence: TGTGCCAGCAGCGCCGGACAGGGCCTATTTGACGGGCAGTTCTTC. Translation: CASSAGQGLFDGQFF.

By share, this clonotype ranks as medium-sized (0.01 to 0.1%). The CDR3 sequence is CASSETGGEEKLFF. CDR3 bases: TGTGCCAGCAGCGAAACAGGGGGCGAAGAAAAACTGTTTTTT. The gene calls are TRBV9 and TRBJ1-4; TRBD1 matches 9 bases. Germline V gene data show CDR1 as SGDLS and CDR2 as YYNGEE. After removal of 3 bases from V and 8 bases from J, the junction contained 5 bases not matched to a gene. The CDR3 is 14 amino acids.

This clonotype was recorded at least ten times. The V call is TRBV9, the J call TRBJ2-3; TRBD2 agrees at 14 bases. This CDR3 is 17 amino acids long. V was clipped by 2 bases and J by 3 bases; unmatched bases: 5. Germline lookup yields CDR1 SGDLS and CDR2 YYNGEE. The CDR3 coding sequence is TGTGCCAGCAGCGTCGGACTAGCGGGGGGACTGACAGATACGCAGTATTTT. Amino acids: CASSVGLAGGLTDTQYF. Supplemented by reference TRBV9 and TRBJ2-3, the full variable domain reads DSGVTQTPKHLITATGQRVTLRCSPRSGDLSVYWYQQSLDQGLQFLIQYYNGEERAKGNILERFSAQQFPDLHSELNLSSLELGDSALYFCASSVGLAGGLTDTQYFGPGTRLTVL.

This clonotype was found many times. The V and J genes are TRBV9 and TRBJ2-3; 7 nucleotides line up with TRBD2. Germline CDR1 reads SGDLS; CDR2 reads YYNGEE. The V gene end was trimmed by 4 bases and the J gene end by 0 bases; junction bases not matched to a gene: 5. CDR3 length: 15 residues. CDR3 region: CASSPSGISTDTQYF. The CDR3 DNA reads TGTGCCAGCAGCCCCAGCGGGATAAGCACAGATACGCAGTATTTT.

With respect to this clonotype: An end of the junction does not agree with germline; a read error may underlie this. The CDR3 sequence is CANSVAGGQETQYF. CDR3 sequence (DNA): TGTGCCAACAGCGTAGCGGGGGGGCAGGAGACCCAGTACTTC. The V gene is TRBV9, the J gene TRBJ2-5; 11 positions match TRBD2. Germline V gene lookup returns CDR1 SGDLS and CDR2 YYNGEE. The CDR3 contains 14 residues.

This clonotype has at least ten counts. This rearrangement joins TRBV9 to TRBJ2-7, with 8 bases fitting TRBD1. The CDR3 runs to 15 residues. Germline V gene data show CDR1 as SGDLS and CDR2 as YYNGEE. Trimming cost V 3 bases and J 0 bases; bases outside gene matches: 5. Here the CDR3 reads CASSGGTGPSYEQYF. As DNA, the CDR3 is TGTGCCAGCAGCGGGGGGACAGGACCCTCCTACGAGCAGTACTTC.

This clonotype occurred many times. The chain recombines TRBV9 with TRBJ2-5; 8 nucleotides align to TRBD1. The trim removed 3 bases at V and 3 bases at J, leaving 7 bases unmatched. Germline CDR1 SGDLS, CDR2 YYNGEE. This CDR3 is 15 amino acids long. This chain's CDR3 is CASSAGQGVKETQYF. CDR3 bases: TGTGCCAGCAGCGCTGGACAGGGAGTCAAAGAGACCCAGTACTTC.

This clonotype appeared many times. V and J are TRBV9 and TRBJ1-5; D remains unclear. The germline CDR1 and CDR2 sequences are SGDLS and YYNGEE. CDR3 length: 15 residues. V was cut by 0 bases and J by 2 bases, with 9 bases left in between. The CDR3 coding sequence is TGTGCCAGCAGCGTAGGTGGGCAGGGCAATCAGCCCCAGCATTTT. It specifies CASSVGGQGNQPQHF.

This clonotype was seen at least ten times. The chain uses TRBV9 and TRBJ2-3; the D is unclear. Germline lookup yields CDR1 SGDLS and CDR2 YYNGEE. This CDR3 has 13 residues. The V end lost 3 bases, the J end lost 6 bases, and 11 bases lay between the germline ends. The CDR3 DNA sequence: TGTGCCAGCAGCGACCCGGTTATGGATACGCAGTATTTT. Protein sequence: CASSDPVMDTQYF.

This clonotype was detected many times. This chain links TRBV9 with TRBJ2-3; D gene ambiguous. This CDR3 is 15 amino acids long. Germline lookup yields CDR1 SGDLS and CDR2 YYNGEE. V was cut by 0 bases and J by 4 bases, with 12 bases left in between. This CDR3 is CASSVGTLWADTQYF. CDR3 sequence (DNA): TGTGCCAGCAGCGTAGGAACTCTTTGGGCAGATACGCAGTATTTT.

This clonotype occurred many times. The J gene is TRBJ2-7, the V gene TRBV9, with D possibly TRBD2 on 6 matching bases. Per germline, CDR1 SGDLS and CDR2 YYNGEE. The CDR3 runs 14 residues. Trimming took 4 bases from V and 2 from J, leaving 13 bases between them. The CDR3 sequence: CASSPERATYEQYF. For the CDR3, the DNA is TGTGCCAGCAGCCCCGAGCGGGCAACCTACGAGCAGTACTTC.

This clonotype has at least ten counts. The chain uses TRBV9 and TRBJ2-2; D uncertain. Germline V lookup: CDR1 SGDLS, CDR2 YYNGEE. V shed 0 bases and J shed 0 bases, with 12 bases lying between them. The CDR3 sequence is 17 residues long. CDR3 region: CASSVAKARTNTGELFF. CDR3 DNA sequence: TGTGCCAGCAGCGTAGCTAAGGCCAGAACGAACACCGGGGAGCTGTTTTTT.